This TCR beta chain was identified during a study of T cells in Graves' hyperthyroidism and ophthalmopathy. The TCR beta CDR3 regions underwent amplification using RNA transcripts as the source. Using the HTBI primer set, a first-round RT-PCR was run on the TCR CDR3. MiXCR, applied by TCRdb to the multiplex PCR reads, yields one record per CDR3 protein. The table has hundreds of thousands of distinct CDR3 sequences, approximately 15% seen once; the top ten hold 15% to 20%. The table lists this clonotype with many counts. Germline V CDR1 and CDR2: LGHDT, YNNKEL (reference sequence). With 7 bases removed from V and 2 bases from J, the gap between germline ends came to 9 bases. CDR3 length: 12 amino acids.

The receptor was derived from a woman under 30 with Graves' hyperthyroidism. Sequencing used blood. The chain has TRBV3-1 and TRBJ2-7; D possibly corresponds to TRBD1 (5 bases). The CDR3 DNA reads as TGTGCCAGCAAAGGGGCCCCCTACGAGCAGTACTTC. This codes for CASKGAPYEQYF.